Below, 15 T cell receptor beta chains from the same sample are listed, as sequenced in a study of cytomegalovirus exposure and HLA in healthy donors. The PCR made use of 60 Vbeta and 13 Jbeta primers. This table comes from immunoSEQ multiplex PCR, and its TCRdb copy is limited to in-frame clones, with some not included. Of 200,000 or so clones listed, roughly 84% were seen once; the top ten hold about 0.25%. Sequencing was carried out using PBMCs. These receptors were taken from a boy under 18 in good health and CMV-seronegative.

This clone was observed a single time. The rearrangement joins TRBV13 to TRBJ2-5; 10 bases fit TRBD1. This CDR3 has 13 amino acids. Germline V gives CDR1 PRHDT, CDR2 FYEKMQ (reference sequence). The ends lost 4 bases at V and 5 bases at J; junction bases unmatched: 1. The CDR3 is CASSSGQGETQYF. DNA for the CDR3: TGTGCCAGCAGCTCGGGACAGGGGGAGACCCAGTACTTC.

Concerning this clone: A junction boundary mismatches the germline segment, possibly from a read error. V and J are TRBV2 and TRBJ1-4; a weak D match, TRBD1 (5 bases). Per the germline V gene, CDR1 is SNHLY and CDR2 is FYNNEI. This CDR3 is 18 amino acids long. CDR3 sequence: CASSEGGSGATTNDKLFF. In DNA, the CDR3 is TGTGCCAGCAGTGAAGGAGGCAGCGGGGCTACAACTAATGACAAACTGTTTTTT.

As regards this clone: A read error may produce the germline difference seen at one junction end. CDR3 nucleotide sequence: TGTGCCAGCAGTGATCACGACAGGGGGGTAGTCTTC. Protein: CASSDHDRGVVF. The chain has TRBV6-1 and TRBJ2-1; TRBD1 aligns across 9 bases. This CDR3 comprises 12 residues. From germline, CDR1 is MNHNS and CDR2 SASEGT.

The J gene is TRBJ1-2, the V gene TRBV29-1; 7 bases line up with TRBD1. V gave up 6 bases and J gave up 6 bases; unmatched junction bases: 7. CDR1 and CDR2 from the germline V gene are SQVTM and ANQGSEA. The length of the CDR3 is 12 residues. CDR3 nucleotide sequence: TGCAGCGTGCCTGGACAGGAGGATGGCTACACCTTC. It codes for CSVPGQEDGYTF.

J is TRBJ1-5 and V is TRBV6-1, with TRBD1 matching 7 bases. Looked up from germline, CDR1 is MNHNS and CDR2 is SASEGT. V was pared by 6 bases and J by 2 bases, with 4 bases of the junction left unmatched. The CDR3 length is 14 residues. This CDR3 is CASSQGVGNQPQHF. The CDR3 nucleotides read TGTGCCAGCAGCCAGGGGGTCGGCAATCAGCCCCAGCATTTT.

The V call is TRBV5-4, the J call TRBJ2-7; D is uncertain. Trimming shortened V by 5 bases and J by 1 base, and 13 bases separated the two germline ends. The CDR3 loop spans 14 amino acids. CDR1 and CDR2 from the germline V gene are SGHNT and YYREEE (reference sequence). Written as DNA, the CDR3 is TGTGCCAGCAGAGACATGATAACGTCCTACGAGCAGTACTTC. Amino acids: CASRDMITSYEQYF.

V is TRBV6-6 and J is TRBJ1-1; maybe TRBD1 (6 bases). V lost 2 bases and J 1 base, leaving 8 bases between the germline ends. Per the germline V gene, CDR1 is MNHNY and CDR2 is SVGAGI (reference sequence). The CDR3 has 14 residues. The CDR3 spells CASSYAGANTEAFF. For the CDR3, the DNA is TGTGCCAGCAGTTACGCAGGGGCGAACACTGAAGCTTTCTTT.

CDR3 nucleotide sequence: TGCGCCAGCGGGTGGACAGGGGGCGACGAGCAGTACTTC. Protein: CASGWTGGDEQYF. The chain carries TRBV5-1 and TRBJ2-7, with 11 bases that match TRBD1. J gave up 5 bases and V 7 bases, and 5 bases lay outside the gene matches. Per germline, CDR1 SGHRS and CDR2 YFSETQ. CDR3 length equals 13 residues.

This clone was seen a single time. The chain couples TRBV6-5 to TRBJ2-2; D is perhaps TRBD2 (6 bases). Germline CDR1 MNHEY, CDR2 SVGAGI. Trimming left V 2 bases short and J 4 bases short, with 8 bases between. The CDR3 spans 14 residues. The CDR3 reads CASSYGRGTGELFF. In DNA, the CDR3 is TGTGCCAGCAGTTACGGGCGGGGCACCGGGGAGCTGTTTTTT.

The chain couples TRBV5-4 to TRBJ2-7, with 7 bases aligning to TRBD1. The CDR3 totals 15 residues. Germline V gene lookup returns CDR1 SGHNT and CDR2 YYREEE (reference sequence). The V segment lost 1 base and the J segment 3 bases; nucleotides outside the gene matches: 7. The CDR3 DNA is TGTGCCAGCAGCTTGTTGACAGGGAAGTACTACGAGCAGTACTTC. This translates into CASSLLTGKYYEQYF.

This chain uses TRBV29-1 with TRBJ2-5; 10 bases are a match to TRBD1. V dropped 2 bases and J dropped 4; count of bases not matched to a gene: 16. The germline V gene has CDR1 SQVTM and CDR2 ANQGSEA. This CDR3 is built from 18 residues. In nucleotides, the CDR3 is TGCAGCGTTGAAAGGCGCCGGGGGACAGGGGACCGCCGAGAGACCCAGTACTTC. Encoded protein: CSVERRRGTGDRRETQYF.

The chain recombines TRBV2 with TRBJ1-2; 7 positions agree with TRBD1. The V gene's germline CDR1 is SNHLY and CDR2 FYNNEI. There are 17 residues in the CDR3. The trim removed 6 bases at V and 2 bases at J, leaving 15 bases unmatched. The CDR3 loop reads CASSLLDTWTGNYGYTF. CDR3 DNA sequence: TGTGCCAGCAGCCTCCTGGATACGTGGACAGGAAACTATGGCTACACCTTC.

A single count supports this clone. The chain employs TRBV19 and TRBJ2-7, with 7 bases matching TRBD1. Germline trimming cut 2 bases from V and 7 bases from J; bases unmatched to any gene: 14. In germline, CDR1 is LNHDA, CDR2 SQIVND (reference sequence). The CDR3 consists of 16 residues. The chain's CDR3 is CASSISTGTATTEQYF. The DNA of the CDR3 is TGTGCCAGTAGTATATCAACCGGGACAGCGACAACGGAGCAGTACTTC.

In DNA, the CDR3 is TGTGCCTGGAGGCGGGGGGGTTACGAGCAGTACTTC. Its translation is CAWRRGGYEQYF. The gene calls are TRBV30 and TRBJ2-7; TRBD2 matches 9 bases. The CDR3 covers 12 residues. CDR1 is GTSNPN and CDR2 is SVGIG in the germline V gene (reference sequence). V lost 3 bases to trimming and J lost 4 bases; unmatched junction nucleotides: 1.

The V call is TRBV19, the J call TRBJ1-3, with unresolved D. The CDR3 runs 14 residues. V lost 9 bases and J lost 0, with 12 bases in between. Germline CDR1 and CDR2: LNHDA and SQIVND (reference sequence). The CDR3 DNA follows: TGTGCCAGCCAACCGACATTCTCTGGAAACACCATATATTTT. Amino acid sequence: CASQPTFSGNTIYF. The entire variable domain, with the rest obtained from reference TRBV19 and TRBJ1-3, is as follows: DGGITQSPKYLFRKEGQNVTLSCEQNLNHDAMYWYRQDPGQGLRLIYYSQIVNDFQKGDIAEGYSVSREKKESFPLTVTSAQKNPTAFYLCASQPTFSGNTIYFGEGSWLTVV.